Here is one T cell receptor beta chain with its context. V gave up 8 bases and J gave up 3 bases, with 5 bases separating them. This CDR3 region has 11 residues. CDR1 is MNHEY, CDR2 SVGAGI, per germline. This sample was included in a study of blood T cell repertoires in COVID-19. Study at large: PBMCs, B-cell-depleted T cells, or T cells were the source of the cDNA or gDNA that made up the material.

Authors' processing steps: Reference gene primer amplification yielded estimated nucleated cell counts. Using immunoSEQ multiplex PCR, the repertoire was profiled, and TCRdb retains in-frame clones only, with some absent. V and J calls plus clone size are reproduced from that table; the DNA served to infer D and trimming. The table has about 130,000 clones, approximately 84% seen once. This sequence was found in a human donor in a cohort sampled during active COVID-19. This chain connects TRBV6-5 to TRBJ2-1; tentative D call: TRBD2 (5 bases). The sample comprised peripheral blood. The CDR3 DNA reads as TGTGCCAGCCGGGACTACAATGAGCAGTTCTTC. It codes for CASRDYNEQFF.